The 4 T cell receptor beta chains below all came from one sample that was sequenced in a study of T cells in Graves' hyperthyroidism and ophthalmopathy. Amplified TCR beta CDR3 regions derived from RNA transcripts. The TCR CDR3 was amplified in a first-round RT-PCR using the HTBI primer set. TCRdb independently ran MiXCR on the multiplex PCR reads; one entry per CDR3 protein. This sample has 700,000 or so distinct CDR3 sequences, with about 16% found just once. The material sequenced was blood. The receptor source for this set is a man younger than 35 with Graves' hyperthyroidism.

Turning to this clonotype: One end of the junction varies from germline; a read error may be responsible. The chain joins TRBV19 to TRBJ2-7, with 9 bases lining up with TRBD2. The V gene's germline CDR1 is LNHDA and CDR2 SQIVND (reference sequence). The CDR3 consists of 15 residues. The CDR3 bases are TGTGCCAGTCGTATGAGCGGGGTAGCGGGAGACGAGCAGTACTTC. As protein: CASRMSGVAGDEQYF.

Only a few counts were recorded for this clonotype. This chain links TRBV2 with TRBJ2-7, with 9 bases lining up with TRBD1. Germline V gene lookup returns CDR1 SNHLY and CDR2 FYNNEI. This CDR3 has 14 amino acids. With 3 bases clipped from V and 4 bases from J, the junction kept 4 bases outside the gene matches. CDR3 nucleotides: TGTGCCAGCAGTGACCAGGGACAGGGTTACGAGCAGTACTTC. Translating gives CASSDQGQGYEQYF.

The chain has TRBV11-2 and TRBJ2-1, with TRBD2 identical over 14 bases. In germline, CDR1 is SGHAT, CDR2 FQNNGV. The V and J ends lost 5 bases and 8 bases, in that order; junction bases with no gene match: 5. The CDR3 sequence is 15 residues long. The CDR3 sequence is CASSKGLAGVYEQFF. In DNA, the CDR3 is TGTGCCAGCAGCAAGGGACTAGCGGGAGTGTATGAGCAGTTCTTC. Filled out from reference TRBV11-2 and TRBJ2-1, the complete variable domain reads EAGVAQSPRYKIIEKRQSVAFWCNPISGHATLYWYQQILGQGPKLLIQFQNNGVVDDSQLPKDRFSAERLKGVDSTLKIQPAKLEDSAVYLCASSKGLAGVYEQFFGPGTRLTVL.

This clonotype has just a few counts. The chain carries TRBV7-9 and TRBJ2-3; perhaps D is TRBD1 or TRBD2 (5 bases each). Germline CDR1 SEHNR, CDR2 FQNEAQ (reference sequence). The CDR3 extends over 16 amino acids. Trimming removed 7 bases at V and 2 bases at J, with 19 bases between. This CDR3 is CASTRGAGGNTDTQYF. In DNA, the CDR3 is TGTGCCAGCACCCGTGGGGCGGGCGGAAACACAGATACGCAGTATTTT.